The T cell receptor (beta chain) under discussion was sequenced for a study of cytomegalovirus exposure and HLA in healthy donors. The CDR3 loop spans 13 amino acids. V lost 4 bases to trimming and J lost 4 bases; unmatched junction nucleotides: 3. CDR1 is SQVTM and CDR2 is ANQGSEA in the germline V gene. Worth noting for this clone: Its antigen is undetermined.

PCR used 60 Vbeta primers and 13 Jbeta primers. The table came from immunoSEQ multiplex PCR; TCRdb's copy has only in-frame clones and leaves some out. The sample shows roughly 150,000 clones, 78% of them seen only once. General study results and limits: In a later analysis, a missense DCLRE1C variant was linked to TCR beta V- and J-gene trimming. An analysis that came later showed most CMV-associated TCR beta chains appearing HLA-restricted.

The receptor was derived from a middle-aged woman in good health and CMV-seropositive. V is TRBV29-1 and J is TRBJ1-4; 7 nucleotides align to TRBD1. Material for sequencing was PBMCs. In DNA, the CDR3 is TGCAGCGTTGGGTACAGGGGTAATGAAAAACTGTTTTTT. Translated: CSVGYRGNEKLFF.